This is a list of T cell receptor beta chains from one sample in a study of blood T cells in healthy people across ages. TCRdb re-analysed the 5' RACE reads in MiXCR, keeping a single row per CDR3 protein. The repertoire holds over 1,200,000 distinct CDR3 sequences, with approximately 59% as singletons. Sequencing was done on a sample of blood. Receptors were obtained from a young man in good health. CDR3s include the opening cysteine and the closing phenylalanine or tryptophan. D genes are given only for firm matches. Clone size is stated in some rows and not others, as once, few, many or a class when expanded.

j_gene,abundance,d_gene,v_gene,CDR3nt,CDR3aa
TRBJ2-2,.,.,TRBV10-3,TGTGCCATCAGGAAGAACACCGGGGAGCTGTTTTTT,CAIRKNTGELFF
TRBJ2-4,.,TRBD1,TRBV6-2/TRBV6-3,TGTGCCAGCAGTACGGGACAGGGTAGACGATTGGCCAAAAACATTCAGTACTTC,CASSTGQGRRLAKNIQYF
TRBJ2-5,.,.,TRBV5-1,TGCGCCAGCAGCTTTGACAGCCCACAAGAGACCCAGTACTTC,CASSFDSPQETQYF
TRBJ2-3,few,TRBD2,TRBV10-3,TGTGCCATCAGTGACCCGACTAGCGGGGGGCCGGGGGATACGCAGTATTTT,CAISDPTSGGPGDTQYF
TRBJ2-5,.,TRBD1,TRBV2,TGTGCCAGCAGAGTCCGGACAGGGGACCAAGAGACCCAGTACTTC,CASRVRTGDQETQYF
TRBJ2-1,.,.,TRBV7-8,TGTGCCAGCAGCTGGGGCCGTCTCCCATCAGACCATAATGAGCAGTTCTTC,CASSWGRLPSDHNEQFF
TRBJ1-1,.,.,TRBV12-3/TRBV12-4,TGTGCCAGTACAGGGAGAGGTACTGAAGCTTTCTTT,CASTGRGTEAFF
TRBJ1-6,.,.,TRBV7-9,TGTGCCAGTACCCCTGAACTGAATTCACCCCTCCACTTT,CASTPELNSPLHF
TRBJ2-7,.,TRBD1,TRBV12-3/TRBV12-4,TGTGCCAGCAGTCCCCGGGACAGGGTTTTGGTCTACGAGCAGTACTTC,CASSPRDRVLVYEQYF
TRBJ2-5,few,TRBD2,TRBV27,TGTGCCAGCAGTGCCACTAGCGAGGATGAGCAGTACTTC,CASSATSEDEQYF
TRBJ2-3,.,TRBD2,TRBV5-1,TGCGCCAGCAGCTTAGGACTAGCGGGGCCGAACACAGATACGCAGTATTTT,CASSLGLAGPNTDTQYF
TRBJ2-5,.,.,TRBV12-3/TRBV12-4,TGTGCCAGCAGTTTGGGGCAGGGGGGAGAGACCCAGTACTTC,CASSLGQGGETQYF
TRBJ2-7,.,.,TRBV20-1,TGCAGTGCTAGAGGGGCCGGGACAAAGAGGGAGCAGTACTTC,CSARGAGTKREQYF
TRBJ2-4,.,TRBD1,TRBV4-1,TGCGCCTGCAGTGGGACAGGTGTCCAAAACATTCAGTACTTC,CACSGTGVQNIQYF
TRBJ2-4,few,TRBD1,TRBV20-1,TGCAGTGCTAGAGATGTAGATGGGACGGACAGGGGGCTGCAGTACTTC,CSARDVDGTDRGLQYF
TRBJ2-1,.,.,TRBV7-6,TGTGCCAGCAGCTTTAACCCAGGGGATACTGAGCAGTTCTTC,CASSFNPGDTEQFF
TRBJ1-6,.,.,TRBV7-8,TGTGCCAGCAGCTTAGTAGGGAAAGGCTCCTATAATTCACCCCTCCACTTT,CASSLVGKGSYNSPLHF
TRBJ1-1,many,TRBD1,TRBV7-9,TGTGCCAGCAGCGGACGGGACAGGGAGTTTACTGAAGCTTTCTTT,CASSGRDREFTEAFF
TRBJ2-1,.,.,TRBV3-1,TGTGCCAGCAGCCGAGGGGGAGCCTACAATGAGCAGTTCTTC,CASSRGGAYNEQFF
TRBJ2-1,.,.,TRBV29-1,TGCAGCGTTGAAGGGCTAGCGCCCTCTTACAATGAGCAGTTCTTC,CSVEGLAPSYNEQFF
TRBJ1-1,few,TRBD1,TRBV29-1,TGCAGCGTTGAAGTGGCAGGGGGGAACACTGAAGCTTTCTTT,CSVEVAGGNTEAFF
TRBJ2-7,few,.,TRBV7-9,TGTGCCAGCAGCCCCCGGGGCGCGCCCGCTATGAGCGAGCAGTACTTC,CASSPRGAPAMSEQYF
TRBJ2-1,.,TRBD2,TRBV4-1,TGCGCCACCAGTCCCCCATTGCGGGAGGATGAGCAGTTCTTC,CATSPPLREDEQFF
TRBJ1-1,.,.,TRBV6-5,TGTGCCAGCAGTTACTCGGCCCGGACTTTGAACACTGAAGCTTTCTTT,CASSYSARTLNTEAFF
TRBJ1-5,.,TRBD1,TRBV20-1,TGCAGTGCCGGGCTCGGGACAGGTTATAGCAATCAGCCCCAGCATTTT,CSAGLGTGYSNQPQHF
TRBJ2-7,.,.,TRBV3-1,TGTGCCAGCAGCCAAGGTCGGGCCCTCTCCTACGAGCAGTACTTC,CASSQGRALSYEQYF
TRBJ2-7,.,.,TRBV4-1,TGCGCCAGCAGCCTCTTTCTGGGAGACTACGAGCAGTACTTC,CASSLFLGDYEQYF
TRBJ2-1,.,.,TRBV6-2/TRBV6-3,TGTGCCAGCAGTCCCGGGATCTGGGGTGAGCAGTTCTTC,CASSPGIWGEQFF
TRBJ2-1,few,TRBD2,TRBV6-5,TGTGCCAGCAGTTACGTAGCGGGAGATCTCGAGCAGTTCTTC,CASSYVAGDLEQFF
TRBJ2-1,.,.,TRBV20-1,TGCAGTGCTAGAGTTAGCAACAATGTGCAGTTCTTC,CSARVSNNVQFF
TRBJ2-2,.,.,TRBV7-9,TGTGCCAGCAGCGGCAGTCGAAACACCGGGGAGCTGTTTTTT,CASSGSRNTGELFF
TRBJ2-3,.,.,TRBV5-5,TGTGCCAGCAGCATGATGGGACGGGGCTCATACTCTAGCACAGATACGCAGTATTTT,CASSMMGRGSYSSTDTQYF
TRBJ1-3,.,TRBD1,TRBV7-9,TGTGCCAGCAGGGCCCAGGGGGCTGGAAACACCATATATTTT,CASRAQGAGNTIYF
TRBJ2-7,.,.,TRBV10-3,TGTGCCATGGGGACAACCTACGAGCAGTACTTC,CAMGTTYEQYF
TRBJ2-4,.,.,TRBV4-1,TGCGCCAGCAGCCAAGCGGGTGCCAGGGCGGCCAAAAACATTCAGTACTTC,CASSQAGARAAKNIQYF
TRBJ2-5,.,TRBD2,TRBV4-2,TGTGCCAGCAGCCAAATGGCTAGCGGGACACAAGAGACCCAGTACTTC,CASSQMASGTQETQYF
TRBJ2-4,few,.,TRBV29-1,TGCAGCGTTGAGGATCCCGGGACCTCCGCGGGTCAGTACTTC,CSVEDPGTSAGQYF
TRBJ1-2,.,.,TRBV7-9,TGTGCCAGCAGCTTAGGTAGGCCGGGGTACTGGGACTATGGCTACACCTTC,CASSLGRPGYWDYGYTF
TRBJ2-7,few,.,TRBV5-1,TGCGCCAGCAGCTTGGTTTCACTTGAGAGCTCCTACGAGCAGTACTTC,CASSLVSLESSYEQYF
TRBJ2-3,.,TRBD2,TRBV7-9,TGTGCCAGCACCGACCTAGCGGGGGTTACAGATACGCAGTATTTT,CASTDLAGVTDTQYF
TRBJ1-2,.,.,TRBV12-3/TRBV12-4,TGTGCCAGCAGTTTACAGGGCGGCTACACCTTC,CASSLQGGYTF
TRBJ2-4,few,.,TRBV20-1,TGCAGTGCTAGTACGCCAGAGGCCAAAAACATTCAGTACTTC,CSASTPEAKNIQYF
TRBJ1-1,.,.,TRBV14,TGTGCCAGTGCAATGGGGGGCGACACTGAAGCTTTCTTT,CASAMGGDTEAFF
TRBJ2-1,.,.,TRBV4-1,TGCGCCAGCAGCCAGCTGGTACGGGACCCCTACAATGAGCAGTTCTTC,CASSQLVRDPYNEQFF
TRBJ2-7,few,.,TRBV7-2,TGTGCCAGCAGCTTACTGACAGGTCGGGAGCAGTACTTC,CASSLLTGREQYF
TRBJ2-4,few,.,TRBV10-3,TGTGCCATCAGAACAGGGAGCCTGATGGAGCAGTACTTC,CAIRTGSLMEQYF
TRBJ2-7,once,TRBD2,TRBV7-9,TGCGCCAGCAGCCAACTTTATAGCGGGGGGGCTTACGAGCAGTACTTC,CASSQLYSGGAYEQYF
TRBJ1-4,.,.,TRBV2,TGTGCCAGCAGTGAAGACCTAGTCGGAGAAAAACTGTTTTTT,CASSEDLVGEKLFF
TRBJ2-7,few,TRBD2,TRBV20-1,TGCAGTGCTATCCATGGGACTAGTTTGGAGCAGTACTTC,CSAIHGTSLEQYF
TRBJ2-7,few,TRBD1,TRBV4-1,TGCGCCAGCAGCCAAGTGGGGGACAGGGGGAACGAGCAGTACTTC,CASSQVGDRGNEQYF
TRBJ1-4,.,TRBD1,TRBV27,TGTGCCAGCAGTTTGGAAACAGGGGGCGCATTTGAAAAACTGTTTTTT,CASSLETGGAFEKLFF
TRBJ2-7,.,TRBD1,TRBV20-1,TGCAGTGCTACCGTCGGGACAGGGAGCTACGAGCAGTACTTC,CSATVGTGSYEQYF
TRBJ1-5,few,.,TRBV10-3,TGTGCCATCAGGAATAGGGACAATCAGCCCCAGCATTTT,CAIRNRDNQPQHF
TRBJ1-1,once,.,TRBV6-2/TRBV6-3,TGTGCCAGCATGGGGTTTCTGAGGGACACTGAAGCTTTCTTT,CASMGFLRDTEAFF
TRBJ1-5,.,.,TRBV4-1,TGCGCCAGCAGCCAGGAACGGGGGGGGGCGGGTCAGCCCCAGCATTTT,CASSQERGGAGQPQHF
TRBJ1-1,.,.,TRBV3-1,TGTGCCAGCAGCCCGCGGGCCCGAGAAACTGAAGCTTTCTTT,CASSPRARETEAFF
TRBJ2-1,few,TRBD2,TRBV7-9,TGTGCCAGCAGCTCGGGAAACGGGGGGGCGTACAATGAGCAGTTCTTC,CASSSGNGGAYNEQFF
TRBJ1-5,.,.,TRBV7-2,TGTGCCAGCAGCTTATGGGGGAGCGATAGCAATCAGCCCCAGCATTTT,CASSLWGSDSNQPQHF
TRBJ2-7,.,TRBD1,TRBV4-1,TGCGCCAGCAGCCAGCCTAGGGACAGGGGGCGACGTTTATGGTACTTC,CASSQPRDRGRRLWYF
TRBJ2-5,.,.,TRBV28,TGTGCCAGCACCTCGCAAGGGTTGCGCGGGGAGCAGTACTTC,CASTSQGLRGEQYF